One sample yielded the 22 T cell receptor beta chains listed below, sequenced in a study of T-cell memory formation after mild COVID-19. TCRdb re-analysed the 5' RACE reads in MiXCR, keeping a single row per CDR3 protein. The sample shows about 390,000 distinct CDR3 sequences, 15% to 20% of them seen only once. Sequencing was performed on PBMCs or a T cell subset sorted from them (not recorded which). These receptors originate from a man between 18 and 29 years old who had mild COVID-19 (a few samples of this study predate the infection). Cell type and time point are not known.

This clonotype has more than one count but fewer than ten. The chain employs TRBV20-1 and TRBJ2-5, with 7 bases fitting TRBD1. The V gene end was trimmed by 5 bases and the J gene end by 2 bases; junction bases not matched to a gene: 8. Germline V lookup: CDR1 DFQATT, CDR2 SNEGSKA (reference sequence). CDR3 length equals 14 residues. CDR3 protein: CSAGQVRKQETQYF. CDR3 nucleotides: TGCAGTGCTGGACAGGTTCGGAAACAAGAGACCCAGTACTTC.

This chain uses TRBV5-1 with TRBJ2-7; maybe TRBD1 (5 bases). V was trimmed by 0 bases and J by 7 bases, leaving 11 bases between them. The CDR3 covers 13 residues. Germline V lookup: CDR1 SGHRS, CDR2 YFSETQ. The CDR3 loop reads CASSLGQGGEQYV. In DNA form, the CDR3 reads TGCGCCAGCAGCTTGGGGCAGGGTGGTGAGCAGTACGTC.

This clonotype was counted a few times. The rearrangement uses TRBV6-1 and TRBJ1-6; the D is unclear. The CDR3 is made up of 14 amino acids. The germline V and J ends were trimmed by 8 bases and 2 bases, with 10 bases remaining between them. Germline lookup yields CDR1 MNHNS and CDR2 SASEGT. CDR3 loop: CASQGSAYNSPLHF. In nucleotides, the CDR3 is TGTGCCAGCCAAGGGAGCGCCTATAATTCACCCCTCCACTTT.

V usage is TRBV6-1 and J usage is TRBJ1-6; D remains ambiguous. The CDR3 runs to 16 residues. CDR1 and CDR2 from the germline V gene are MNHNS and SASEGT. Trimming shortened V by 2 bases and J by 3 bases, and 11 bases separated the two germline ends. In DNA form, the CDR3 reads TGTGCCAGCAGTGAACTTGAGGGTTACTATAATTCACCCCTCCACTTT. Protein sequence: CASSELEGYYNSPLHF.

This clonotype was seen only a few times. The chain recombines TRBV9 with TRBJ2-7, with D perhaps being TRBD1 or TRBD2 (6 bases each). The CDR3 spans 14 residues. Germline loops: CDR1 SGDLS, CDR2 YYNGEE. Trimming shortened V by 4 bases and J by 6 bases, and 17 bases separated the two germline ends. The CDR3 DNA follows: TGTGCCAGCAGCTCCCACATGGGGGGCCCCGAGCAGTACGTC. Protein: CASSSHMGGPEQYV.

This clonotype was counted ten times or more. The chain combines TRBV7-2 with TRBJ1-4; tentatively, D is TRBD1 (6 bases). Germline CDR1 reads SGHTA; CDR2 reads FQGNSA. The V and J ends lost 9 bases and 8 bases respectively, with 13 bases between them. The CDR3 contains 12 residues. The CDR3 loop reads CASNRVGEKLFF. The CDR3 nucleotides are TGTGCCAGTAACAGGGTCGGGGAAAAACTGTTTTTT.

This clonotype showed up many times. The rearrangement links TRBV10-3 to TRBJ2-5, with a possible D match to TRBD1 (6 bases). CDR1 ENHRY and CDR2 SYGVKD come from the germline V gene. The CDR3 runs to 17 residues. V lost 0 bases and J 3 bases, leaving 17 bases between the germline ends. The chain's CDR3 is CAISESDQGKKEETQYF. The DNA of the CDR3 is TGTGCCATCAGTGAGTCGGATCAGGGGAAGAAGGAAGAGACCCAGTACTTC.

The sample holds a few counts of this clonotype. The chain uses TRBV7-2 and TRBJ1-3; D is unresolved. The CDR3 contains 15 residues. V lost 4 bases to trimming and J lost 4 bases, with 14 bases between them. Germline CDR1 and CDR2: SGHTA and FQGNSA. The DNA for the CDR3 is TGTGCCAGCAGCTCCCGTACCCTTGCGGGAAACACCATATATTTT. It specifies CASSSRTLAGNTIYF.

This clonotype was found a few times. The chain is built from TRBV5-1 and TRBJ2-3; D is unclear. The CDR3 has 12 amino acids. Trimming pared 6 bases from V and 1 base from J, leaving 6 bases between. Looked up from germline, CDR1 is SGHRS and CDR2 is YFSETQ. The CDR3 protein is CASNAGTDTQYF. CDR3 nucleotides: TGCGCCAGCAACGCCGGCACAGATACGCAGTATTTT.

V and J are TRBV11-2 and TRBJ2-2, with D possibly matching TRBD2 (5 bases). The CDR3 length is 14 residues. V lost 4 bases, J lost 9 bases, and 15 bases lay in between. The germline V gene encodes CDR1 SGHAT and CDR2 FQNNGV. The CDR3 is CASSSIGFGRELFF. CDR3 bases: TGTGCCAGCAGCTCAATCGGGTTCGGGAGGGAGCTGTTTTTT.

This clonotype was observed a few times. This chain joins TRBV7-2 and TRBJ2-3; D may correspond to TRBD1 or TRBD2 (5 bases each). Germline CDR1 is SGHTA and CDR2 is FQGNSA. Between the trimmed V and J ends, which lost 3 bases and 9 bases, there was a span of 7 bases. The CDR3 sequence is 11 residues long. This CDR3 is CASSLGPTQYF. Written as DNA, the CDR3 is TGTGCCAGCAGCTTGGGACCCACGCAGTATTTT.

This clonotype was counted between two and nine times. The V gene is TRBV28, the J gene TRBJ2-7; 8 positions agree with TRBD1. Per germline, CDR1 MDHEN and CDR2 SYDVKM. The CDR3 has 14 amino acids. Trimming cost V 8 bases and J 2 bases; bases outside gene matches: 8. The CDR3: CASEQDRATYEQYV. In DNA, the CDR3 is TGTGCCAGCGAGCAGGACAGGGCTACCTACGAGCAGTACGTC.

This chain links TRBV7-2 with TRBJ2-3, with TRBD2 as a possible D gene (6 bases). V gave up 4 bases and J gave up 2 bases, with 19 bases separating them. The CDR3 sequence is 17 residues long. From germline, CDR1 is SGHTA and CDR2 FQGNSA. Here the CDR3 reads CASSSGFGGPLTDTQYF. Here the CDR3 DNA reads TGTGCCAGCAGCTCTGGGTTCGGGGGACCCCTCACAGATACGCAGTATTTT.

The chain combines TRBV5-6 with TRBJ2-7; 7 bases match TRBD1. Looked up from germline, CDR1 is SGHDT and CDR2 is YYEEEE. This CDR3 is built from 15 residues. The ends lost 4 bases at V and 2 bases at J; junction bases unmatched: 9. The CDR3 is CASSTGTVYTYEQYF. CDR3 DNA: TGTGCCAGCAGCACCGGGACAGTCTATACCTACGAGCAGTACTTC. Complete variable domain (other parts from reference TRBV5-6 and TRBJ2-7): DAGVTQSPTHLIKTRGQQVTLRCSPKSGHDTVSWYQQALGQGPQFIFQYYEEEERQRGNFPDRFSGHQFPNYSSELNVNALLLGDSALYLCASSTGTVYTYEQYFGPGTRLTVT.

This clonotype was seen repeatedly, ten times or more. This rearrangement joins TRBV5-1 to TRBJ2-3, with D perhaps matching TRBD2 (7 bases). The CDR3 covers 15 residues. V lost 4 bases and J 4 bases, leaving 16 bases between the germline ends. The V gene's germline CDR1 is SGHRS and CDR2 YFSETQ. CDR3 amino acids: CASSPQGRGSDTQYF. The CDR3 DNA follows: TGCGCCAGCAGCCCGCAGGGGCGGGGGTCAGATACGCAGTATTTT. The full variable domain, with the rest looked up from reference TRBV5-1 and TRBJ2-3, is KAGVTQTPRYLIKTRGQQVTLSCSPISGHRSVSWYQQTPGQGLQFLFEYFSETQRNKGNFPGRFSGRQFSNSRSEMNVSTLELGDSALYLCASSPQGRGSDTQYFGPGTRLTVL.

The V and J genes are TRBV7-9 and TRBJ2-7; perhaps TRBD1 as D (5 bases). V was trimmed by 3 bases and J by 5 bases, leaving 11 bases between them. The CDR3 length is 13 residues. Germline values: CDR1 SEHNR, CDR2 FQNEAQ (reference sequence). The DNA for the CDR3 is TGTGCCAGCAGCTTGTCAGGGTCCCACGAGCAGTACGTC. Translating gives CASSLSGSHEQYV.

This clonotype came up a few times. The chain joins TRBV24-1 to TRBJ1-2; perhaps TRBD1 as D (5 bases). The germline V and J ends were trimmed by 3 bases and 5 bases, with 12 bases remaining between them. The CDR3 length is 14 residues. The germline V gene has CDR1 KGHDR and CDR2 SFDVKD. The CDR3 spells CATSDRDSRYGYTF. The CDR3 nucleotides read TGTGCCACCAGTGATAGAGACAGTCGTTATGGCTACACCTTC.

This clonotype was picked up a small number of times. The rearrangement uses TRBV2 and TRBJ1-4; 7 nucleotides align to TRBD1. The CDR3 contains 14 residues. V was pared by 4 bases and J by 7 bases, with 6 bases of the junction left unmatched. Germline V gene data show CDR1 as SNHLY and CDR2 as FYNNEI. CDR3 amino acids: CASSAPGQLEKLFF. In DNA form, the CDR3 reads TGTGCCAGCAGTGCCCCGGGACAGCTTGAAAAACTGTTTTTT.

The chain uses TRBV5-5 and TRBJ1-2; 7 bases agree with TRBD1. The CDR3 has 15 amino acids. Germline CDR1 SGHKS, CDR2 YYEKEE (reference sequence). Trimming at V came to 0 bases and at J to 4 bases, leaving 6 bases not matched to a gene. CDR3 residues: CASSLAPGGSYGYTF. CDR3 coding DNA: TGTGCCAGCAGCTTGGCCCCAGGGGGATCCTATGGCTACACCTTC.

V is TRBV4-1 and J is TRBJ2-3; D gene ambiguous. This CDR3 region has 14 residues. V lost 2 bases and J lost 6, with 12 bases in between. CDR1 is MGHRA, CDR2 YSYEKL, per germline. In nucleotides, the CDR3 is TGCGCCAGCAGCCAACTTGGTGGTGGGGATACGCAGTATTTT. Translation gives CASSQLGGGDTQYF.

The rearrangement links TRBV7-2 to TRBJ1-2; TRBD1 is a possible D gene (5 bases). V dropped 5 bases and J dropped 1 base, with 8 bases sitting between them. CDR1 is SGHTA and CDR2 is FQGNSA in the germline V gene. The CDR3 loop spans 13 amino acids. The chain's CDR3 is CASSQGHNYGYTF. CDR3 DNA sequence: TGTGCCAGCAGCCAAGGACATAACTATGGCTACACCTTC.

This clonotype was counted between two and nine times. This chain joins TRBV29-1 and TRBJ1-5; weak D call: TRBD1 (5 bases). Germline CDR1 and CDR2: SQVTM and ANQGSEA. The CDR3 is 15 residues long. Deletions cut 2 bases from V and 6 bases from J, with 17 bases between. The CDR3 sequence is CSVESGGQGGQPQHF. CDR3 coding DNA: TGCAGCGTTGAATCCGGTGGTCAGGGAGGTCAGCCCCAGCATTTT.